This T cell receptor (beta chain) is drawn from a study of CD8+ T cells in alopecia areata. Across the study: Treated individuals took tofacitinib by mouth, 5 to 10 mg twice daily.

A single count supports this clone. Punch biopsies of lesional scalp, plus peripheral blood, were taken from alopecia areata patients. PBMCs were stained for CD3, CD4 and CD8, and CD4+ and CD8+ T cells were sorted. cDNA reverse transcribed from extracted RNA served as the sequencing template. The assay was immunoSEQ multiplex PCR, and TCRdb's table has in-frame clones only and misses some. Among about 160,000 clones listed, around 47% were seen once. CDR1 and CDR2 from the germline V gene are GTSNPN and SVGIG (reference sequence). The CDR3 is made up of 14 amino acids. Trimming took 5 bases from V and 0 from J, leaving 11 bases between them.

Specimen: CD4+ T cells sorted from blood. The TCR comes from a human donor with alopecia areata. The chain recombines TRBV30 with TRBJ2-1, with D possibly matching TRBD2 (6 bases). CDR3 bases: TGTGCCTGGGTCCCCGGGAGCTCCTACAATGAGCAGTTCTTC. Protein sequence: CAWVPGSSYNEQFF.